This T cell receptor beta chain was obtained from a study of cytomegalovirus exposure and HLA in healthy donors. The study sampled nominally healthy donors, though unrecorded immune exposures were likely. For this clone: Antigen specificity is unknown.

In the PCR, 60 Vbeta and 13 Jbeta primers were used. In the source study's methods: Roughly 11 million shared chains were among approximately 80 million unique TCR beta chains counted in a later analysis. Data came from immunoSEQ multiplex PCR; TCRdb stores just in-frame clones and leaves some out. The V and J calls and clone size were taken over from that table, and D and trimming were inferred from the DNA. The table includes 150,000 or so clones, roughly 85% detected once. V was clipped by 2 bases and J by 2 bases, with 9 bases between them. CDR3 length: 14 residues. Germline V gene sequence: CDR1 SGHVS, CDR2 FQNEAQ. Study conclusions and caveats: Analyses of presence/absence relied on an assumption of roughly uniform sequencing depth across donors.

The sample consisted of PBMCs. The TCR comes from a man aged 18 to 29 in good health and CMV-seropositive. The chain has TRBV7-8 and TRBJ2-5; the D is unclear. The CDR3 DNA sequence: TGTGCCAGCAGCTTAACCGCCAGTCAAGAGACCCAGTACTTC. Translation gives CASSLTASQETQYF.